What follows is one TCR beta chain and its context. No antigen is known for it. This specimen comes from a study of T-cell reconstitution after alpha-beta-depleted transplantation in children. Study results and limitations: The authors attributed T-cell counts and diversity one year after transplant mostly to newly produced T cells. After transplant, high TCRbeta diversity at day 60 in some patients arose from surviving recipient T cells and thymic progenitors. Several hundred graft clones that had expanded were reportedly the source of alpha-beta T cells about two months after transplant.

It was with unique molecular identifiers that the TCRbeta library was prepared. In TCRdb, the PCR reads were re-called with MiXCR into one record per CDR3 protein. The sample records 250,000 to 400,000 distinct CDR3 sequences, around 25% being singletons. Germline V gene data show CDR1 as DFQATT and CDR2 as SNEGSKA (reference sequence). This CDR3 spans 16 amino acids. J was trimmed by 6 bases and V by 3 bases; bases with no gene match: 11. This sequence joins TRBV20-1 and TRBJ2-4; TRBD2 aligns across 10 bases. The sequence came from a male patient between 5 and 17 years old who had a stem cell transplant for acute lymphoblastic leukemia, so the T cells may come from the graft donor. The sequencing here drew on PBMCs, mostly from graft donor cells, taken 180 days after TCRalphabeta/CD19-depleted stem cell transplant. The CDR3 region is CSAREGTSVVRNIQYF. The CDR3 DNA follows: TGCAGTGCTAGGGAGGGGACTAGCGTGGTTAGAAACATTCAGTACTTC.